This T cell receptor (beta chain) came from a study of shared clonotypes between healthy human individuals. Study conclusions and caveats: An effect of sequencing depth on clonotype sharing among donors was expected. With few donors, the genetic and exposure-history diversity represented was limited.

Naivety among CD8 cells was defined by CD45RO negativity and positive CCR7 selection, thereby excluding terminally differentiated effector memory CD45RA+ cells. A note on this clone: Its antigen is unidentified.

In the original analysis: ImmunoSEQ sequences covered only the junction and lacked quality scores; filtering therefore differed. Assay used: immunoSEQ multiplex PCR; TCRdb lists only in-frame clones, some missing. V and J calls and clone size are as listed in that table; D and trimming were resolved from the DNA. The table shows millions of clones, with about 95% occurring only once. This CDR3 spans 13 amino acids. V lost 5 bases and J lost 9, with 14 bases in between. Germline V CDR1 and CDR2: MNHEY, SMNVEV (reference sequence). This receptor was taken from a man younger than 35 in good health. The J gene is TRBJ1-5, the V gene TRBV27; D remains ambiguous. Sequenced material: naive CD8+ T cells sorted from blood. The CDR3 DNA reads TGTGCCAGCAGTCAGTCAGGCCTACCGCCCCAGCATTTT. This codes for CASSQSGLPPQHF.